The 31 T cell receptor beta chains listed next were all sequenced from one sample in a study of T cells after yellow fever vaccination. TCRdb recomputed calls from the 5' RACE reads with MiXCR, one row per CDR3 protein. The sample yields under 300,000 distinct CDR3 sequences, approximately 12% seen once. Source: CD4+ T cells sorted from PBMCs, taken 45 days after the yellow fever booster vaccination. Receptors were obtained from a young man who received the YFV17D yellow fever vaccine.

The chain links TRBV20-1 to TRBJ2-2, with TRBD2 identical over 7 bases. Germline loops: CDR1 DFQATT, CDR2 SNEGSKA (reference sequence). This CDR3 contains 14 residues. V shed 1 base, J shed 5 bases, and the junction held 4 bases outside the gene matches. CDR3 residues: CSARAGGRTGELFF. The DNA for the CDR3 is TGCAGTGCTAGAGCGGGAGGTCGGACCGGGGAGCTGTTTTTT.

The V call is TRBV7-2, the J call TRBJ1-2; D is unclear. CDR1 is SGHTA and CDR2 is FQGNSA in the germline V gene. The CDR3 totals 16 residues. V was clipped by 5 bases and J by 4 bases, with 20 bases between them. In DNA form, the CDR3 reads TGTGCCAGCAGCCAGGCCGGGGTCCACAGCGGCTATGGCTACACCTTC. As protein: CASSQAGVHSGYGYTF.

This clonotype appeared a single time. The rearrangement links TRBV12-3 or TRBV12-4 to TRBJ1-1, with D perhaps TRBD1 (6 bases). V was cut by 6 bases and J by 3 bases, with 17 bases left in between. The CDR3 length is 15 residues. For the CDR3, the DNA is TGTGCCAGCAGCCCCTCTGGGGGGGCGGACACTGAAGCTTTCTTT. Residues: CASSPSGGADTEAFF.

This clonotype came up a few times. This chain uses TRBV5-5 with TRBJ2-3; D tentatively reads TRBD1 or TRBD2 (5 bases each). There are 16 residues in the CDR3. CDR1 SGHKS and CDR2 YYEKEE come from the germline V gene (reference sequence). Trimming removed 1 base from V and 2 bases from J, with 14 bases in between. The CDR3 sequence: CASSLNTGLNTDTQYF. The DNA for the CDR3 is TGTGCCAGCAGCTTGAACACAGGACTTAACACAGATACGCAGTATTTT. Variable domain in full (rest from reference TRBV5-5 and TRBJ2-3): DAGVTQSPTHLIKTRGQQVTLRCSPISGHKSVSWYQQVLGQGPQFIFQYYEKEERGRGNFPDRFSARQFPNYSSELNVNALLLGDSALYLCASSLNTGLNTDTQYFGPGTRLTVL.

The chain carries TRBV5-6 and TRBJ2-2, with D tentatively TRBD2 (5 bases). The CDR3 runs to 18 residues. Germline V gene lookup returns CDR1 SGHDT and CDR2 YYEEEE. Trimming took 2 bases from V and 1 from J, leaving 18 bases between them. CDR3 coding DNA: TGTGCCAGCAGCTTTGTATCATCCAGACGGGAGAACACCGGGGAGCTGTTTTTT. It specifies CASSFVSSRRENTGELFF.

This clonotype was counted between two and nine times. The rearrangement links TRBV7-2 to TRBJ2-3, with 7 bases that match TRBD2. The CDR3 spans 15 residues. CDR1 and CDR2 from the germline V gene are SGHTA and FQGNSA. V was pared by 5 bases and J by 0 bases, with 5 bases of the junction left unmatched. The CDR3 nucleotides are TGTGCCAGCAGCGTCGGGAGGCCGAGCACAGATACGCAGTATTTT. The encoded protein is CASSVGRPSTDTQYF. The full variable domain, its missing parts supplied by reference TRBV7-2 and TRBJ2-3, is GAGVSQSPSNKVTEKGKDVELRCDPISGHTALYWYRQSLGQGLEFLIYFQGNSAPDKSGLPSDRFSAERTGGSVSTLTIQRTQQEDSAVYLCASSVGRPSTDTQYFGPGTRLTVL.

This chain joins TRBV11-2 and TRBJ2-6; D gene uncertain. The CDR3 totals 18 residues. The V gene's germline CDR1 is SGHAT and CDR2 FQNNGV. V lost 0 bases and J lost 1, with 13 bases in between. CDR3 amino acids: CASSLDSHPGSGANVLTF. The CDR3 DNA sequence: TGTGCCAGCAGCTTAGACAGCCACCCTGGATCTGGGGCCAACGTCCTGACTTTC.

V is TRBV7-2 and J is TRBJ2-3; D is unclear. Germline assignment: CDR1 SGHTA and CDR2 FQGNSA. V dropped 0 bases and J dropped 4 bases, with 2 bases sitting between them. The CDR3 covers 12 residues. The CDR3 DNA is TGTGCCAGCAGCTTAGCATCAGATACGCAGTATTTT. This codes for CASSLASDTQYF.

This clonotype was counted only a few times. J is TRBJ2-4 and V is TRBV20-1; 8 positions match TRBD2. This CDR3 comprises 15 residues. Trimming at V came to 3 bases and at J to 0 bases, leaving 4 bases not matched to a gene. The germline gives CDR1 DFQATT, CDR2 SNEGSKA (reference sequence). CDR3 sequence: CSASQAGEAKNIQYF. CDR3 nucleotides: TGCAGTGCTAGCCAAGCGGGGGAAGCCAAAAACATTCAGTACTTC.

This clonotype was detected only a few times. V and J are TRBV30 and TRBJ2-7; D is undetermined. Trimming removed 2 bases at V and 2 bases at J, with 7 bases between. The germline V gene has CDR1 GTSNPN and CDR2 SVGIG (reference sequence). This CDR3 has 12 residues. The CDR3 region is CAWSPVAYEQYF. The CDR3 region has the DNA TGTGCCTGGAGTCCAGTCGCCTACGAGCAGTACTTC.

This clonotype showed up just a few times. This chain connects TRBV20-1 to TRBJ2-3, with 12 nucleotides matching TRBD2. V lost 1 base to trimming and J lost 4 bases; unmatched junction nucleotides: 6. The length of the CDR3 is 16 residues. Germline V lookup: CDR1 DFQATT, CDR2 SNEGSKA (reference sequence). Here the CDR3 DNA reads TGCAGTGCTAGAGCTTGGACTAGCGGGAATGCAGATACGCAGTATTTT. Amino acids: CSARAWTSGNADTQYF.

In this sample, this clonotype turned up a few times. The CDR3 nucleotides read TGCAGTGCTCGTATGGGGTATGGCTACACCTTC. Translated, it gives CSARMGYGYTF. V usage is TRBV20-1 and J usage is TRBJ1-2; D is uncertain. The germline CDR1 and CDR2 sequences are DFQATT and SNEGSKA (reference sequence). This CDR3 is built from 11 residues. The V end was cut by 5 bases, the J end by 5 bases, with 9 bases between.

This clonotype has more than one count but fewer than ten. The rearrangement links TRBV12-3 or TRBV12-4 to TRBJ2-1; tentatively, D is TRBD2 (6 bases). CDR3 size: 12 residues. With 5 bases removed from V and 12 bases from J, the gap between germline ends came to 14 bases. CDR3 DNA sequence: TGTGCCAGCAGTCTCTCGGGGACTGGGCAGTTCTTC. Translated: CASSLSGTGQFF.

This clonotype showed up many times. V is TRBV12-2 and J is TRBJ2-7. TRBV12-2 represents a pseudogene. The CDR3 sequence is 15 residues long. CDR3 in amino acids: CASRFRGREPHEQYF. The DNA of the CDR3 is TGTGCAAGTCGTTTTAGAGGCCGGGAGCCCCACGAGCAGTACTTC.

The gene calls are TRBV20-1 and TRBJ2-2; D is unclear. Germline-derived CDR1 and CDR2 are DFQATT and SNEGSKA (reference sequence). The CDR3 spans 16 residues. V was cut by 0 bases and J by 2 bases, with 13 bases left in between. CDR3 nucleotides: TGCAGTGCTAGAGATTCGGTACTATACAACACCGGGGAGCTGTTTTTT. Its protein is CSARDSVLYNTGELFF.

This sequence joins TRBV12-3 or TRBV12-4 and TRBJ2-2, with a weak D call TRBD1 (6 bases). This CDR3 contains 16 residues. Trimming took 7 bases from V and 1 from J, leaving 16 bases between them. The CDR3 here is CASTWRAGENTGELFF. The CDR3 nucleotides read TGTGCCAGCACCTGGCGGGCAGGGGAGAACACCGGGGAGCTGTTTTTT.

This clonotype came up a few times. This rearrangement joins TRBV6-2 or TRBV6-3 to TRBJ1-1, with TRBD1 as a possible D gene (6 bases). The V end lost 6 bases, the J end lost 2 bases, and 16 bases lay between the germline ends. Germline V lookup: CDR1 MNHEY, CDR2 SVGEGT. This CDR3 region has 15 residues. CDR3 nucleotide sequence: TGTGCCAGCAGCCCGGACAGACGCATCAACACTGAAGCTTTCTTT. Translation gives CASSPDRRINTEAFF.

The V and J genes are TRBV4-3 and TRBJ2-7; D uncertain. Germline V gives CDR1 LGHNA, CDR2 YSLEER. V lost 0 bases and J 0 bases, leaving 15 bases between the germline ends. This CDR3 has 17 amino acids. CDR3 in amino acids: CASSQDYPPRSSYEQYF. CDR3 DNA sequence: TGCGCCAGCAGCCAAGATTACCCGCCCAGGAGCTCCTACGAGCAGTACTTC.

This clonotype has a handful of counts. The V gene is TRBV12-3 or TRBV12-4, the J gene TRBJ2-1, with TRBD2 matching 13 bases. Trimming cost V 5 bases and J 6 bases; bases outside gene matches: 10. This CDR3 is built from 17 residues. The CDR3: CASSPPGLAGTRNEQFF. The CDR3 DNA reads as TGTGCCAGCAGTCCCCCGGGACTAGCGGGGACACGCAATGAGCAGTTCTTC.

In the case of this clonotype: At one end the junction does not follow the germline gene, possibly because of a read error. The chain recombines TRBV7-9 with TRBJ2-2; maybe TRBD2 (5 bases). The V gene's germline CDR1 is SEHNR and CDR2 FQNEAQ (reference sequence). CDR3 length: 14 residues. Here the CDR3 reads CASRLSGGTGKLFF. The CDR3 DNA sequence: TGTGCCAGCAGGTTAAGCGGAGGCACCGGGAAGCTGTTTTTT.

The rearrangement uses TRBV3-1 and TRBJ2-5; D remains ambiguous. Per germline, CDR1 LGHDT and CDR2 YNNKEL (reference sequence). V was shortened by 2 bases and J by 0 bases, with 10 bases between the two germline ends. CDR3 size: 15 residues. CDR3 coding DNA: TGTGCCAGCAGCCAAAGGAGTAGTTACCAAGAGACCCAGTACTTC. It translates to CASSQRSSYQETQYF.

V gene TRBV20-1 combines with J gene TRBJ2-5; TRBD1 might be the D (6 bases). There are 14 residues in the CDR3. CDR1 is DFQATT, CDR2 SNEGSKA, per germline (reference sequence). V dropped 3 bases and J dropped 5 bases, with 16 bases sitting between them. DNA for the CDR3: TGCAGTGCTAGGAAGGGACATGGTTTGGAGACCCAGTACTTC. Protein: CSARKGHGLETQYF.

There are many counts of this clonotype. The chain recombines TRBV27 with TRBJ1-2; D not certain. Germline CDR1 MNHEY, CDR2 SMNVEV (reference sequence). CDR3 length equals 14 residues. V lost 2 bases, J lost 4 bases, and 11 bases lay in between. The CDR3 is CASSLKGGPYGYTF. CDR3 DNA: TGTGCCAGCAGTTTAAAGGGCGGACCCTATGGCTACACCTTC.

A few counts support this clonotype. The rearrangement joins TRBV20-1 to TRBJ2-7; 9 bases line up with TRBD2. CDR1 is DFQATT, CDR2 SNEGSKA, per germline (reference sequence). The CDR3 totals 17 residues. J gave up 7 bases and V 1 base, and 17 bases lay outside the gene matches. The CDR3 reads CSARVFYGDSGSREQYF. The CDR3 DNA follows: TGCAGTGCTAGAGTGTTTTATGGTGATAGCGGGAGTAGAGAGCAGTACTTC.

In its sample, this clonotype was seen a few times. CDR3 protein: CASSLSGSSSYEQYF. In nucleotides, the CDR3 is TGCGCCAGCAGTCTTAGCGGGAGCTCCTCCTACGAGCAGTACTTC. This chain connects TRBV5-1 to TRBJ2-7; TRBD2 matches at 9 bases. CDR1 is SGHRS, CDR2 YFSETQ, per germline. This CDR3 spans 15 amino acids. J lost 0 bases, V lost 5 bases, and 6 bases had no gene match.

This clonotype has just a few counts. The chain combines TRBV11-2 with TRBJ2-5; a possible D gene is TRBD2 (5 bases). Between the trimmed V and J ends, which lost 5 bases and 5 bases, there was a span of 12 bases. This CDR3 region has 13 residues. The V gene's germline CDR1 is SGHAT and CDR2 FQNNGV. The CDR3 nucleotides read TGTGCCAGCAGCAATAGACTATCGGAGACCCAGTACTTC. Its translation: CASSNRLSETQYF.

V is TRBV5-1 and J is TRBJ1-4, with TRBD1 matching over 8 bases. The germline V gene encodes CDR1 SGHRS and CDR2 YFSETQ. The V gene end was trimmed by 5 bases and the J gene end by 0 bases; junction bases not matched to a gene: 3. CDR3 length: 15 residues. CDR3 DNA sequence: TGCGCCAGCAGGACGACAGGGGCAACTAATGAAAAACTGTTTTTT. Amino acids: CASRTTGATNEKLFF.

The table lists this clonotype with many counts. V and J are TRBV29-1 and TRBJ2-4; either TRBD1 or TRBD2 may fit D (7 bases each). This CDR3 region has 18 residues. CDR1 is SQVTM, CDR2 ANQGSEA, per germline. The V end was cut by 6 bases, the J end by 1 base, with 25 bases between. In nucleotides, the CDR3 is TGCAGCGTCACAGGGGCTAGCGGACCCCTGGGGGCCAAAAACATTCAGTACTTC. Amino acids: CSVTGASGPLGAKNIQYF.

This clonotype was seen a handful of times. The J gene is TRBJ2-7, the V gene TRBV20-1, with 7 bases lining up with TRBD2. Germline CDR1 is DFQATT and CDR2 is SNEGSKA (reference sequence). After removal of 4 bases from V and 0 bases from J, the junction contained 6 bases not matched to a gene. This CDR3 is built from 14 residues. CDR3 protein: CSATKRGSSYEQYF. CDR3 nucleotides: TGCAGTGCTACTAAGCGGGGTAGCTCCTACGAGCAGTACTTC.

V usage is TRBV14 and J usage is TRBJ2-1, with D unclear. CDR1 is SGHDN and CDR2 is FVKESK in the germline V gene. V lost 1 base to trimming and J lost 8 bases, with 9 bases between them. This CDR3 contains 13 residues. The CDR3 DNA reads as TGTGCCAGCAGCCAAGGAGCGACGCATGAGCAGTTCTTC. Translating it yields CASSQGATHEQFF.

V is TRBV6-2 or TRBV6-3 and J is TRBJ1-5; D is unclear. Trimming took off 6 bases at V and 2 bases at J, with 5 bases between the two ends. Germline loops: CDR1 MNHEY, CDR2 SVGEGT. There are 12 residues in the CDR3. CDR3 bases: TGTGCCAGCAGCGACGGCAATCAGCCCCAGCATTTT. It yields the protein CASSDGNQPQHF.